Many counts were recorded for the clone carrying this T cell receptor beta chain. Its antigen is not known. This CDR3 has 14 residues. V lost 6 bases to trimming and J lost 5 bases; unmatched junction nucleotides: 5. Per the germline V gene, CDR1 is LGHNT and CDR2 is FRNRAP. These data come from a study of metastatic and nonmetastatic thyroid tumors. Looking at the study overall: Comparison of repertoires was carried out across blood and tumor or nodule tissue from malignant and benign thyroid patients.

Broader study findings: Relative to benign nodules, malignant thyroid tumors were reportedly characterized by significantly elevated TCR beta diversity in blood and tumor.

Before thyroid surgery, none of the patients had received any treatment. In the original analysis: Differences in CDR3 between clinicopathological groups were drawn on to build a classifier intended to discriminate distant-metastatic papillary thyroid cancer patients. TCRdb redid the clone calls on the PCR reads using MiXCR. These V and J calls rely on TCRdb rather than the paper's analysis. Of around 13,000 clones listed, 20% to 30% are singletons. This clonotype was sampled from a female donor with papillary thyroid cancer or a benign thyroid nodule (not recorded which). Some clones in this sample may be carry-over from other donors' samples. The chain links TRBV12-5 to TRBJ2-3; TRBD1 aligns across 10 bases. The sequencing sample was made of blood. The CDR3 DNA is TGTGCTAGTGGGCGACAGGGGGCTGAAGATACGCAGTATTTT. It yields the protein CASGRQGAEDTQYF.